Here is one T cell receptor (beta chain) with its context. Its cognate antigen is unknown. The entry originates in a study of T cell repertoires in aging, cancer and after chemotherapy. About the study: Millions of TCR reads were in the whole dataset. Findings and caveats of the study: In healthy donors, age-related TCR diversity loss mainly reflected lost richness. Median generation probability rose over the chemotherapy interval in each cancer cohort, suggesting rebound thymic output.

A mixed TRB-A/B primer pool amplified rearranged TRB by multiplex touch-down PCR. TCRdb re-analysed the multiplex PCR reads in MiXCR, keeping a single row per CDR3 protein. The sample shows roughly 18,000 distinct CDR3 sequences, 37% of them seen only once. Peripheral blood genomic DNA, not sorted cells or RNA, was the template. The germline V gene has CDR1 SEHNR and CDR2 FQNEAQ (reference sequence). The CDR3 covers 15 residues. V dropped 5 bases and J dropped 7; count of bases not matched to a gene: 8. V and J are TRBV7-9 and TRBJ1-2; TRBD1 aligns across 12 bases. The specimen was blood. This clonotype was sampled from a human donor with a solid tumor. The CDR3 nucleotides read TGTGCCAGCAGCCTAGAGGGACAGGGGGCTGGTGGCTACACCTTC. Its translation is CASSLEGQGAGGYTF.